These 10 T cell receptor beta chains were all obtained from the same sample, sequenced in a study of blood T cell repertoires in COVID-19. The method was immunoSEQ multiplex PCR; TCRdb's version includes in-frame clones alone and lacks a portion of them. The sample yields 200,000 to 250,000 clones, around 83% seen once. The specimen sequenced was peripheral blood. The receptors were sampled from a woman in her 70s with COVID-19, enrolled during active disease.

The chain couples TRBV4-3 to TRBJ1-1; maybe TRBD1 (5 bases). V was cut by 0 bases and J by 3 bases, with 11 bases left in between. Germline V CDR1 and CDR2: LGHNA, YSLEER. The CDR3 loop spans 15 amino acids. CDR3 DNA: TGCGCCAGCAGCCAAGAAACAGGTCGGGACACTGAAGCTTTCTTT. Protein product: CASSQETGRDTEAFF.

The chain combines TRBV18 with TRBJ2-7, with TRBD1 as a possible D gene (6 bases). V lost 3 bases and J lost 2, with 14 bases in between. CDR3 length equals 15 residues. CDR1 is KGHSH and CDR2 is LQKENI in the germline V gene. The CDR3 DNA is TGTGCCAGCTCACCTAGGGGACAACCAACCTACGAGCAGTACTTC. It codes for CASSPRGQPTYEQYF.

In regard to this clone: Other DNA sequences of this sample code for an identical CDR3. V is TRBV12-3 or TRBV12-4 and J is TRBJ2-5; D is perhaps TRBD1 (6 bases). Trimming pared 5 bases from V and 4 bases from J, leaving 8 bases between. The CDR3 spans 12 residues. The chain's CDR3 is CASSPRGETQYF. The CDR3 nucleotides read TGTGCCAGCAGTCCCAGGGGAGAGACCCAGTACTTC.

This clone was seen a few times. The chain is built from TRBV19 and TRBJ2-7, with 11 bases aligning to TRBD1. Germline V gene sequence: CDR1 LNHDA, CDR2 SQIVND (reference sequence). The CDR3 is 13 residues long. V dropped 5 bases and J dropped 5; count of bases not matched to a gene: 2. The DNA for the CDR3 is TGTGCCAGTAGTCGGGACAGGGGGGACGAGCAGTACTTC. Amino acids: CASSRDRGDEQYF.

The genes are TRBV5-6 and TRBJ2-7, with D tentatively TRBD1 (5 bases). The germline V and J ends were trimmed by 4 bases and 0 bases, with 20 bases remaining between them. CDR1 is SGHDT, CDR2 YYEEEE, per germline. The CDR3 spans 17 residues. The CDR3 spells CASSPSLGREFSYEQYF. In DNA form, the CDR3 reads TGTGCCAGCAGCCCCTCGCTGGGCAGGGAATTCTCCTACGAGCAGTACTTC.

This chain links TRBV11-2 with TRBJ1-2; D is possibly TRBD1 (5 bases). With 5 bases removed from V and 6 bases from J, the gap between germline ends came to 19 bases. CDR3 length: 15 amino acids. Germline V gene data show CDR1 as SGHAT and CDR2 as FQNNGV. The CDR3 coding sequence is TGTGCCAGCAGCCCCAACGCGGGGACTGTACATGGCTACACCTTC. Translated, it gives CASSPNAGTVHGYTF.

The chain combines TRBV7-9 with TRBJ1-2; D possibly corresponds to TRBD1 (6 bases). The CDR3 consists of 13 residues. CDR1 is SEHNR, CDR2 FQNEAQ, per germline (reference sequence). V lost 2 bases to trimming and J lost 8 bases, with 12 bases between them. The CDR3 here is CASSLNQGNGYTF. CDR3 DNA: TGTGCCAGCAGCTTAAACCAGGGGAACGGCTACACCTTC.

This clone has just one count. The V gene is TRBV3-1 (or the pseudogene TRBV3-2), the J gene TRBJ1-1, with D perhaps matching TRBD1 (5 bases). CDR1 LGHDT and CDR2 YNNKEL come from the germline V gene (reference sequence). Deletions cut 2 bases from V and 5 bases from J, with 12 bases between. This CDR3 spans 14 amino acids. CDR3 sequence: CASSQWGGETEAFF. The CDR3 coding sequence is TGTGCCAGCAGCCAATGGGGGGGGGAAACTGAAGCTTTCTTT.

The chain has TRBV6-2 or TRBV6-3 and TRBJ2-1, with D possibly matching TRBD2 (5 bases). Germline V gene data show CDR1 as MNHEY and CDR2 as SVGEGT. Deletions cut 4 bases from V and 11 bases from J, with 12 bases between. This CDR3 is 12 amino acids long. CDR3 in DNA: TGTGCCAGCAGTTCTATCCCTAGCAAGCAGTTCTTC. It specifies CASSSIPSKQFF.

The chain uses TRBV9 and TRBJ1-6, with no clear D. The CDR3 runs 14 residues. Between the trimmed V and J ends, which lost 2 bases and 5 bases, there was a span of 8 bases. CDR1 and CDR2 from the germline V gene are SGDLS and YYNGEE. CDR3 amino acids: CASSVTKDNSPLHF. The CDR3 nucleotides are TGTGCCAGCAGCGTGACTAAGGATAATTCACCCCTCCACTTT.